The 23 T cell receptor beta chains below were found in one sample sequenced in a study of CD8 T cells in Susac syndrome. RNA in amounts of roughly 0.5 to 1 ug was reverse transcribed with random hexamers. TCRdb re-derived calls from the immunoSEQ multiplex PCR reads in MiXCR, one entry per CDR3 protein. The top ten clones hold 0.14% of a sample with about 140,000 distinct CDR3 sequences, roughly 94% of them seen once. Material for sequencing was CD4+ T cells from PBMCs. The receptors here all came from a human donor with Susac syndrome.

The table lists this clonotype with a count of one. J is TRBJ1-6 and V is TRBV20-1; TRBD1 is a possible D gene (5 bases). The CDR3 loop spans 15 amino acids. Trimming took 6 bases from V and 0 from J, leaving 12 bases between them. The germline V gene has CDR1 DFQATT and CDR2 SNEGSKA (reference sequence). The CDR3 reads CSATPGSSYNSPLHF. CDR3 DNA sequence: TGCAGTGCAACCCCAGGGAGCTCCTATAATTCACCCCTCCACTTT.

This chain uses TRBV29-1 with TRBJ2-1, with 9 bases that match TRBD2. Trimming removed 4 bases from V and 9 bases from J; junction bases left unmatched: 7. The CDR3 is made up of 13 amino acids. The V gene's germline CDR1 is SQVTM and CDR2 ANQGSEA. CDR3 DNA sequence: TGCAGCGTTGGGCTAGCGGGACGTACTGAGCAGTTCTTC. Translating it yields CSVGLAGRTEQFF.

In DNA, the CDR3 is TGCGCCAGCAGCCAAGGAGCTGGGCCTAATCTCCTGGAGCAGTTCTTC. Protein product: CASSQGAGPNLLEQFF. This rearrangement joins TRBV4-1 to TRBJ2-1, with D unclear. Trimming stripped 1 base from V and 10 bases from J, with 20 bases between. The CDR3 runs to 16 residues. Germline loops: CDR1 MGHRA, CDR2 YSYEKL.

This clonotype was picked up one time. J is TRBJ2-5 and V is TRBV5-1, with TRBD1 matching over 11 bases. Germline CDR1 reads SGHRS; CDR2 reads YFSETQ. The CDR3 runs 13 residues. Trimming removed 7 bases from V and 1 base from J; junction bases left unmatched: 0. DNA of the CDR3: TGCGCCAGCGGGACAGGGGGCCAAGAGACCCAGTACTTC. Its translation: CASGTGGQETQYF.

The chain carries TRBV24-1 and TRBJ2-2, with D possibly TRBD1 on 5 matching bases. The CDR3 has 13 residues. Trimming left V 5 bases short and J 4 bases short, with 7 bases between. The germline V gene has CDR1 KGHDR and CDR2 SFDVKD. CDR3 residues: CATSGQPTGELFF. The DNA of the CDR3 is TGTGCCACCAGTGGACAGCCCACCGGGGAGCTGTTTTTT.

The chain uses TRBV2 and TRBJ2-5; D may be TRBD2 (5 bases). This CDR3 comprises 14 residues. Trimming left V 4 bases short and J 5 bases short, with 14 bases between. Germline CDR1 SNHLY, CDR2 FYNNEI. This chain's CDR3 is CASSVLPGLETQYF. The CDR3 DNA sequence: TGTGCCAGCAGTGTCCTCCCGGGGTTGGAGACCCAGTACTTC. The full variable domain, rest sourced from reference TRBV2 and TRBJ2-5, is EPEVTQTPSHQVTQMGQEVILRCVPISNHLYFYWYRQILGQKVEFLVSFYNNEISEKSEIFDDQFSVERPDGSNFTLKIRSTKLEDSAMYFCASSVLPGLETQYFGPGTRLLVL.

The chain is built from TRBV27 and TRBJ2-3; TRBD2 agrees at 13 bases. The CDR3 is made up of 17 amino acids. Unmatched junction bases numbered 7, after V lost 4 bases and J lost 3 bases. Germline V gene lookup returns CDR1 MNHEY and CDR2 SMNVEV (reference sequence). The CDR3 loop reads CASSSRTSGGKTDTQYF. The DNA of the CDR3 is TGTGCCAGCAGTTCCCGGACTAGCGGGGGTAAAACAGATACGCAGTATTTT.

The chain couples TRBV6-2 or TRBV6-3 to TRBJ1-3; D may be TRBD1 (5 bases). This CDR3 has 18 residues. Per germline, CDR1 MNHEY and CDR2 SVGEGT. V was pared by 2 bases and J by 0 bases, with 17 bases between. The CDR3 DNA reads TGTGCCAGCAGTTACCCAGACGGCGGACAAATCTCTGGAAACACCATATATTTT. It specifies CASSYPDGGQISGNTIYF.

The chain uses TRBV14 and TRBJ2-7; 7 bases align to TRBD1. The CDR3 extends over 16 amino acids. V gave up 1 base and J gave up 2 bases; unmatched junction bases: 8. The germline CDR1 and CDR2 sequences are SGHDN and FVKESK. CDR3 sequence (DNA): TGTGCCAGCAGCCAAGTCCCCCCGGGACAGCCCTACGAGCAGTACTTC. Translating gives CASSQVPPGQPYEQYF.

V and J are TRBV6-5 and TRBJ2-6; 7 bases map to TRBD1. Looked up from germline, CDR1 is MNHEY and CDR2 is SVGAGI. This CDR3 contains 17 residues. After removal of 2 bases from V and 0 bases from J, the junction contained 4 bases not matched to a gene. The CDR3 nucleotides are TGTGCCAGCAGTTACCAGACAGGGAACTCTGGGGCCAACGTCCTGACTTTC. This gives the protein CASSYQTGNSGANVLTF.

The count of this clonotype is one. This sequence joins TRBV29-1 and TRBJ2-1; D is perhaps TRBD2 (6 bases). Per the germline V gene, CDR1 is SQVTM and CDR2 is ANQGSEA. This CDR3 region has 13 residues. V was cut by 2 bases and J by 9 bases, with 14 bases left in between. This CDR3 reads CSVERVLGGEQFF. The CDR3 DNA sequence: TGCAGCGTTGAACGGGTTTTGGGGGGTGAGCAGTTCTTC.

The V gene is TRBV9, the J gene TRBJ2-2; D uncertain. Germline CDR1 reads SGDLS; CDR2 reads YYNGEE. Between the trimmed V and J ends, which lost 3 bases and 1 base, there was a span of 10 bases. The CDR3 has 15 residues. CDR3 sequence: CASSALELNTGELFF. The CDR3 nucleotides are TGTGCCAGCAGCGCATTAGAGTTGAACACCGGGGAGCTGTTTTTT. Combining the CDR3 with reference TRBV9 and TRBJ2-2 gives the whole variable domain DSGVTQTPKHLITATGQRVTLRCSPRSGDLSVYWYQQSLDQGLQFLIQYYNGEERAKGNILERFSAQQFPDLHSELNLSSLELGDSALYFCASSALELNTGELFFGEGSRLTVL.

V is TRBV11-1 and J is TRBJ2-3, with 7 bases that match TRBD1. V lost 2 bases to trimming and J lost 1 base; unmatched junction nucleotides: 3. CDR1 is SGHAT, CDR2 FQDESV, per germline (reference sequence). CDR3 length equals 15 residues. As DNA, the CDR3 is TGTGCCAGCAGCTTAAGCACAGGGGGCACAGATACGCAGTATTTT. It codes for CASSLSTGGTDTQYF.

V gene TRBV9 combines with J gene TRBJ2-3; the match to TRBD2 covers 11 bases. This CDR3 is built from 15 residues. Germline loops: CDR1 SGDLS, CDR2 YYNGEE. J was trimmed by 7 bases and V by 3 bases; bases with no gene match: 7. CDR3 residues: CASSELAGGRNTQYF. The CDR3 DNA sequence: TGTGCCAGCAGCGAATTAGCGGGGGGGCGGAATACGCAGTATTTT.

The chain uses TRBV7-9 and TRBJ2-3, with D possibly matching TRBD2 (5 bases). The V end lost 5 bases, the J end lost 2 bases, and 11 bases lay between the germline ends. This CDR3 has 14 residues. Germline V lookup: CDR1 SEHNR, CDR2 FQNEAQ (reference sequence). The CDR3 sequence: CASSVEGLTDTQYF. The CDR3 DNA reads TGTGCCAGCAGCGTTGAGGGCCTCACAGATACGCAGTATTTT.

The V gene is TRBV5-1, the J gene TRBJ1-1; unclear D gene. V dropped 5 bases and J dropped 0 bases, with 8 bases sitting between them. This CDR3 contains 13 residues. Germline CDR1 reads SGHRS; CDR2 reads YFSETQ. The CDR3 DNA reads TGCGCCAGCAGTCGGGAGATGAACACTGAAGCTTTCTTT. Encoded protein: CASSREMNTEAFF.

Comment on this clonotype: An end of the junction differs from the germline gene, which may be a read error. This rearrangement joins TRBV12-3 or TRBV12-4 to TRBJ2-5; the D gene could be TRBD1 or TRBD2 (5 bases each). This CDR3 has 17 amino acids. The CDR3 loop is CASSSFEGMGLQGTQYF. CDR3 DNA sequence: TGTGCCAGCAGTTCCTTCGAGGGGATGGGGCTACAAGGGACCCAGTACTTC.

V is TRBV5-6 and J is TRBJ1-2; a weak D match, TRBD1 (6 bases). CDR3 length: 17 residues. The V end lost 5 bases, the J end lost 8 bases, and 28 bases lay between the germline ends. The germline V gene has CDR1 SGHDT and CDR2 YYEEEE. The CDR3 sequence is CASSFYSGGAPTRGYTF. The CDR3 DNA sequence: TGTGCCAGCAGTTTCTACTCCGGGGGGGCTCCCACTAGGGGCTACACCTTC. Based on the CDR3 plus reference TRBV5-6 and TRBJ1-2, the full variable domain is DAGVTQSPTHLIKTRGQQVTLRCSPKSGHDTVSWYQQALGQGPQFIFQYYEEEERQRGNFPDRFSGHQFPNYSSELNVNALLLGDSALYLCASSFYSGGAPTRGYTFGSGTRLTVV.

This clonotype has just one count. The CDR3 DNA is TGTGCCTGGAGTGTAGCCGGGGGCGGAAATCAGCCCCAGCATTTT. Amino acids: CAWSVAGGGNQPQHF. This sequence joins TRBV30 and TRBJ1-5, with a tentative D call TRBD1 (6 bases). V was clipped by 0 bases and J by 4 bases, with 13 bases between them. CDR1 and CDR2 (germline): GTSNPN, SVGIG (reference sequence). The CDR3 loop spans 15 amino acids.

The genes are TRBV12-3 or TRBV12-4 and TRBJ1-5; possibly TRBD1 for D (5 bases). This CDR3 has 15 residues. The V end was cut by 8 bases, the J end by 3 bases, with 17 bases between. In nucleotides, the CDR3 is TGTGCCAGCCGCATAGCCGGGGCATTCAATCAGCCCCAGCATTTT. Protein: CASRIAGAFNQPQHF.

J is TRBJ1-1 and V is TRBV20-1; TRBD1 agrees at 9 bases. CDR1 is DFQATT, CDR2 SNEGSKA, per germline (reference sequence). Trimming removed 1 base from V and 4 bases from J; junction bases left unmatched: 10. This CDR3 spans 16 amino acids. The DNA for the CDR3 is TGCAGTGCTAGAGTTCCGGGGACAGGGAGAAGCACTGAAGCTTTCTTT. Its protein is CSARVPGTGRSTEAFF.

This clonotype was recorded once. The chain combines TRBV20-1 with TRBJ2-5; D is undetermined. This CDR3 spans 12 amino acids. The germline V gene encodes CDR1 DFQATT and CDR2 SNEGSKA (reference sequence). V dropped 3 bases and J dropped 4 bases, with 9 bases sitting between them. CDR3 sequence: CSARALGETQYF. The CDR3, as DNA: TGCAGTGCTAGGGCTCTAGGAGAGACCCAGTACTTC.

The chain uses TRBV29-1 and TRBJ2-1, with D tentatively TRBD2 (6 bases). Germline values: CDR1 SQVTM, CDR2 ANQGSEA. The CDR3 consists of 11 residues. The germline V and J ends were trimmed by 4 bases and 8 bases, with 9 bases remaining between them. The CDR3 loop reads CSVGRRDEQFF. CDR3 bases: TGCAGCGTTGGGAGGAGGGATGAGCAGTTCTTC.